The TCR beta chain described here comes from a study of CD8 T cells in ankylosing spondylitis. Remarks on this clonotype: The target antigen is unknown.

CDR1 and CDR2 from the germline V gene are DFQATT and SNEGSKA (reference sequence). The V end lost 6 bases, the J end lost 7 bases, and 14 bases lay between the germline ends. This CDR3 is 12 amino acids long. Molecular-barcoded quantitative 5'-RACE produced these TCR beta libraries. TCRdb independently ran MiXCR on the 5' RACE reads; one entry per CDR3 protein. The repertoire includes 85,000 to 90,000 distinct CDR3 sequences, around 25% of them detected once, and 55% to 75% sits in the top ten. Study outcomes and limitations: Seemingly distinctive of ankylosing spondylitis blood was a TCR beta motif formed by eight highly homologous variants. As reported, disease-linked clones showed significant enrichment in matched ankylosing spondylitis synovial fluid.

J is TRBJ2-3 and V is TRBV20-1; D unclear. Source material: blood, either unsorted or a sorted T cell fraction (not recorded which). The receptor comes from a male donor with ankylosing spondylitis or in good health (not recorded which). This chain's CDR3 is CSAQTGKYTQYF. CDR3 sequence (DNA): TGCAGTGCGCAGACCGGCAAGTATACGCAGTATTTT.